This TCR beta chain is from a study of blood T cell repertoires in COVID-19. Study information: COVID-19 samples from acute and convalescent phases originated in the United States, Italy and Spain. The analysed material was cDNA or gDNA that came from T cells, B-cell-depleted T cells, or PBMCs.

The CDR3 sequence is 16 residues long. Germline CDR1 is MNHNS and CDR2 is SASEGT. V lost 4 bases and J lost 0, with 13 bases in between. In the authors' methods: Reference gene primer amplification gave nucleated cell count estimates. Sequencing was performed with immunoSEQ multiplex PCR; in TCRdb, only in-frame clones are kept and a portion is missing. From that table come the V and J calls and clone size; the DNA was used to work out D and trimming. The table has 160,000 or so clones, roughly four fifths seen once. The TCR was taken from a man between 60 and 75 years old with active or convalescent COVID-19. The specimen was peripheral blood. This sequence joins TRBV6-1 and TRBJ1-3; D is unresolved. The CDR3 DNA sequence: TGTGCCAGCAGTGGGAGGACCGGAGCCTCTGGAAACACCATATATTTT. Protein product: CASSGRTGASGNTIYF.